These T cell receptor beta chains were read from a single sample in a study of T cell responses to AZD1222 COVID-19 vaccine. Sequencing used immunoSEQ multiplex PCR; TCRdb keeps in-frame clones, though not all of them. The data hold around 81,000 clones, with about 84% observed a single time. The material was peripheral blood, obtained on day 0 of AZD1222 vaccination. Receptors were obtained from an adult in good health. Both conserved end residues are part of each CDR3. The order of the fields is J gene, D gene, V gene, clone size, CDR3 protein, CDR3 DNA. The D gene is left open where the match is weak. Clone sizes are given selectively: once, few, many, or a class where the clone is expanded.

j_call: TRBJ1-1
d_call: NA
v_call: TRBV7-9
clone_size: NA
cdr3_aa: CASSFRSFEAFF
cdr3_nt: TGTGCCAGCAGCTTTAGGTCGTTTGAAGCTTTCTTT

j_call: TRBJ2-2
d_call: TRBD2
v_call: TRBV7-2
clone_size: NA
cdr3_aa: CASRQDKGGRPHTGELFF
cdr3_nt: TGTGCCAGCAGACAAGATAAGGGCGGGAGGCCTCACACCGGGGAGCTGTTTTTT

j_call: TRBJ1-1
d_call: TRBD1
v_call: TRBV30
clone_size: NA
cdr3_aa: CAWSIQGGTEAFF
cdr3_nt: TGTGCCTGGAGCATACAGGGGGGCACTGAAGCTTTCTTT

j_call: TRBJ1-2
d_call: TRBD1
v_call: TRBV19
clone_size: NA
cdr3_aa: CASSTRGQGPNYGYTF
cdr3_nt: TGTGCCAGTAGTACCCGAGGACAGGGGCCAAACTATGGCTACACCTTC

j_call: TRBJ1-6
d_call: TRBD1
v_call: TRBV27
clone_size: NA
cdr3_aa: CASSLYGQGNSPLHF
cdr3_nt: TGTGCCAGCAGTTTATACGGACAGGGAAATTCACCCCTCCACTTT

j_call: TRBJ2-1
d_call: TRBD2
v_call: TRBV4-1
clone_size: once
cdr3_aa: CASSPLTRGVAGDPTYNEQFF
cdr3_nt: TGCGCCAGCAGCCCACTGACTCGGGGGGTAGCGGGAGACCCCACCTACAATGAGCAGTTCTTC

j_call: TRBJ1-5
d_call: NA
v_call: TRBV19
clone_size: NA
cdr3_aa: CASSMVGGESNQPQHF
cdr3_nt: TGTGCCAGTAGTATGGTTGGTGGCGAGAGCAATCAGCCCCAGCATTTT

j_call: TRBJ2-3
d_call: TRBD2
v_call: TRBV13
clone_size: few
cdr3_aa: CASSLVLAEDTDTQYF
cdr3_nt: TGTGCCAGCAGCTTAGTACTAGCGGAGGACACAGATACGCAGTATTTT

j_call: TRBJ1-2
d_call: NA
v_call: TRBV5-6
clone_size: NA
cdr3_aa: CASSYRKSSGYTF
cdr3_nt: TGTGCCAGCAGCTACCGAAAGTCGAGTGGCTACACCTTC

j_call: TRBJ2-1
d_call: NA
v_call: TRBV3-1/TRBV3-2
clone_size: NA
cdr3_aa: CARGYEQFF
cdr3_nt: TGTGCCAGAGGTTATGAGCAGTTCTTC

j_call: TRBJ2-7
d_call: NA
v_call: TRBV6-2/TRBV6-3
clone_size: NA
cdr3_aa: CASSSASAEQYF
cdr3_nt: TGTGCCAGCAGTTCCGCTAGTGCCGAGCAGTACTTC

j_call: TRBJ2-1
d_call: TRBD1
v_call: TRBV6-2/TRBV6-3
clone_size: NA
cdr3_aa: CASSRPGQGSYNEQFF
cdr3_nt: TGTGCCAGCAGCCGACCGGGACAGGGCTCCTACAATGAGCAGTTCTTC

j_call: TRBJ1-6
d_call: TRBD1
v_call: TRBV7-2
clone_size: once
cdr3_aa: CALRKGTGGNSPLHF
cdr3_nt: TGTGCCCTCCGTAAGGGGACAGGGGGAAATTCACCCCTCCACTTT

j_call: TRBJ2-1
d_call: TRBD2
v_call: TRBV5-8
clone_size: NA
cdr3_aa: CASSLALLAGEVYNEQFF
cdr3_nt: TGTGCCAGCAGCTTGGCCTTACTAGCGGGAGAAGTCTACAATGAGCAGTTCTTC

j_call: TRBJ1-5
d_call: NA
v_call: TRBV5-1
clone_size: NA
cdr3_aa: CASSLVGNSNQPQHF
cdr3_nt: TGCGCCAGCAGCTTGGTTGGTAATAGCAATCAGCCCCAGCATTTT

j_call: TRBJ1-1
d_call: TRBD1
v_call: TRBV19
clone_size: NA
cdr3_aa: CASSLTGAPTEAFF
cdr3_nt: TGTGCCAGTAGTTTGACAGGGGCGCCCACTGAAGCTTTCTTT

j_call: TRBJ2-1
d_call: TRBD1
v_call: TRBV24-1
clone_size: NA
cdr3_aa: CATSDGDRGGFDEQFF
cdr3_nt: TGTGCCACCAGTGATGGGGACAGGGGGGGGTTTGATGAGCAGTTCTTC

j_call: TRBJ2-1
d_call: NA
v_call: TRBV6-2/TRBV6-3
clone_size: NA
cdr3_aa: CASSLRVWNYNEQFF
cdr3_nt: TGTGCCAGCAGTCTCAGGGTGTGGAACTACAATGAGCAGTTCTTC

j_call: TRBJ2-3
d_call: TRBD1
v_call: TRBV12-5
clone_size: once
cdr3_aa: CASGLGTGKTDTQYF
cdr3_nt: TGTGCTAGTGGTTTGGGGACAGGGAAAACAGATACGCAGTATTTT

j_call: TRBJ2-2
d_call: TRBD1
v_call: TRBV5-4
clone_size: NA
cdr3_aa: CASSLGGQGARVTGELFF
cdr3_nt: TGTGCCAGCAGCTTGGGGGGACAGGGGGCGCGAGTCACCGGGGAGCTGTTTTTT

j_call: TRBJ1-1
d_call: NA
v_call: TRBV19
clone_size: NA
cdr3_aa: CASSKDRNTEAFF
cdr3_nt: TGTGCCAGTAGTAAGGACAGGAACACTGAAGCTTTCTTT

j_call: TRBJ2-7
d_call: TRBD2
v_call: TRBV6-2/TRBV6-3
clone_size: NA
cdr3_aa: CASSGGLVGSYEQYF
cdr3_nt: TGTGCCAGCAGTGGGGGACTAGTTGGGTCCTACGAGCAGTACTTC

j_call: TRBJ2-1
d_call: NA
v_call: TRBV7-2
clone_size: NA
cdr3_aa: CASSLIVGSSTNEQFF
cdr3_nt: TGTGCCAGCAGCTTAATTGTGGGTTCGAGCACCAATGAGCAGTTCTTC

j_call: TRBJ1-2
d_call: TRBD1
v_call: TRBV3-1/TRBV3-2
clone_size: NA
cdr3_aa: CASSPGQGYGYTF
cdr3_nt: TGTGCCAGCAGCCCGGGACAGGGCTATGGCTACACCTTC

j_call: TRBJ2-5
d_call: NA
v_call: TRBV3-1/TRBV3-2
clone_size: NA
cdr3_aa: CASSRLGGQETQYF
cdr3_nt: TGTGCCAGCAGCCGATTAGGGGGGCAAGAGACCCAGTACTTC

j_call: TRBJ2-7
d_call: TRBD2
v_call: TRBV14
clone_size: few
cdr3_aa: CASSPELGGGYEQYF
cdr3_nt: TGTGCCAGCAGCCCGGAGCTCGGGGGGGGCTACGAGCAGTACTTC

j_call: TRBJ1-2
d_call: NA
v_call: TRBV4-3
clone_size: NA
cdr3_aa: CASSQEERIYGYTF
cdr3_nt: TGCGCCAGCAGCCAAGAAGAGCGGATCTATGGCTACACCTTC

j_call: TRBJ2-4
d_call: TRBD1
v_call: TRBV5-1
clone_size: NA
cdr3_aa: CASSLRDRAENIQYF
cdr3_nt: TGCGCCAGCAGCTTGAGGGACAGGGCCGAAAACATTCAGTACTTC

j_call: TRBJ2-2
d_call: TRBD2
v_call: TRBV4-3
clone_size: NA
cdr3_aa: CASSQDASGARTGELFF
cdr3_nt: TGCGCCAGCAGCCAAGACGCTAGCGGGGCCCGCACCGGGGAGCTGTTTTTT

j_call: TRBJ1-2
d_call: NA
v_call: TRBV12-2
clone_size: NA
cdr3_aa: CASRLALQGVEHPYGYTF
cdr3_nt: TGTGCAAGTCGCTTAGCGCTACAGGGGGTCGAGCACCCATATGGCTACACCTTC

j_call: TRBJ2-7
d_call: NA
v_call: TRBV7-2
clone_size: NA
cdr3_aa: CASSLAGQGTEQYF
cdr3_nt: TGTGCCAGCAGCTTAGCGGGCCAGGGGACCGAGCAGTACTTC

j_call: TRBJ2-5
d_call: NA
v_call: TRBV11-3
clone_size: NA
cdr3_aa: CASSLPPLLGETQYF
cdr3_nt: TGTGCCAGCAGCTTACCACCGCTGCTAGGAGAGACCCAGTACTTC

j_call: TRBJ2-7
d_call: NA
v_call: TRBV2
clone_size: NA
cdr3_aa: CASSDTGTSYEQYF
cdr3_nt: TGTGCCAGCAGTGACACAGGAACCTCCTACGAGCAGTACTTC

j_call: TRBJ1-1
d_call: TRBD1
v_call: TRBV5-4
clone_size: NA
cdr3_aa: CASNPFAGGFDTEAFF
cdr3_nt: TGTGCCAGCAACCCTTTTGCAGGGGGCTTTGACACTGAAGCTTTCTTT

j_call: TRBJ1-5
d_call: NA
v_call: TRBV9
clone_size: NA
cdr3_aa: CASSGTGNQPQHF
cdr3_nt: TGTGCCAGCAGCGGAACGGGAAATCAGCCCCAGCATTTT

j_call: TRBJ2-7
d_call: TRBD1
v_call: TRBV29-1
clone_size: NA
cdr3_aa: CSVEDGTGAYEQYF
cdr3_nt: TGCAGCGTTGAAGATGGGACAGGGGCCTACGAGCAGTACTTC

j_call: TRBJ1-2
d_call: TRBD1
v_call: TRBV7-9
clone_size: once
cdr3_aa: CASSFPGTGGHGYTF
cdr3_nt: TGTGCCAGCAGCTTCCCCGGGACAGGGGGCCACGGCTACACCTTC

j_call: TRBJ2-7
d_call: NA
v_call: TRBV7-2
clone_size: NA
cdr3_aa: CASSLAANYEQYF
cdr3_nt: TGTGCCAGCAGCTTGGCGGCAAATTACGAGCAGTACTTC

j_call: TRBJ2-5
d_call: TRBD2
v_call: TRBV6-5
clone_size: once
cdr3_aa: CASRQPGTSLETQYF
cdr3_nt: TGTGCCAGCAGACAACCCGGGACTAGTTTAGAGACCCAGTACTTC

j_call: TRBJ2-3
d_call: TRBD2
v_call: TRBV24-1
clone_size: NA
cdr3_aa: CATSDSGLAGGDTQYF
cdr3_nt: TGTGCCACCAGTGATTCGGGACTAGCGGGAGGAGATACGCAGTATTTT

j_call: TRBJ2-5
d_call: TRBD2
v_call: TRBV5-6
clone_size: few
cdr3_aa: CASSLAGLAEIQETQYF
cdr3_nt: TGTGCCAGCAGCCTGGCGGGACTAGCGGAGATCCAAGAGACCCAGTACTTC

j_call: TRBJ1-1
d_call: NA
v_call: TRBV5-4
clone_size: NA
cdr3_aa: CASRLPGGNTEAFF
cdr3_nt: TGTGCCAGCCGCCTACCCGGGGGGAACACTGAAGCTTTCTTT

j_call: TRBJ1-1
d_call: NA
v_call: TRBV5-1
clone_size: NA
cdr3_aa: CASSLALAAEAFF
cdr3_nt: TGCGCCAGCAGCTTGGCTTTGGCGGCAGAAGCTTTCTTT

j_call: TRBJ2-7
d_call: NA
v_call: TRBV7-9
clone_size: NA
cdr3_aa: CASSPRLDLPYEQYF
cdr3_nt: TGTGCCAGCAGCCCACGTCTGGACCTTCCCTACGAGCAGTACTTC

j_call: TRBJ2-7
d_call: NA
v_call: TRBV6-5
clone_size: NA
cdr3_aa: CASSRQSSYEQYF
cdr3_nt: TGTGCCAGCAGTCGACAGTCCTCCTACGAGCAGTACTTC

j_call: TRBJ1-2
d_call: TRBD1
v_call: TRBV11-2
clone_size: NA
cdr3_aa: CASSPQTPRQGDYGYTF
cdr3_nt: TGTGCCAGCAGCCCACAAACCCCGCGACAGGGGGACTATGGCTACACCTTC

j_call: TRBJ2-3
d_call: NA
v_call: TRBV6-5
clone_size: NA
cdr3_aa: CASRLAGITDTQYF
cdr3_nt: TGTGCCAGCAGGCTCGCGGGGATTACAGATACGCAGTATTTT